This T cell receptor (beta chain) comes out of a study of blood T cell repertoires in COVID-19. This table comes from immunoSEQ multiplex PCR, and its TCRdb copy is limited to in-frame clones, with some not included. The sample lists 65,000 to 80,000 clones, approximately 80% occurring once. The sequencing input was peripheral blood. This clonotype was sampled from a man over 45 with acute or convalescent COVID-19.

This CDR3 is CASSVPGQGRTEAFF. CDR3 in DNA: TGTGCCAGCAGTGTACCGGGACAGGGCCGTACTGAAGCTTTCTTT. The rearrangement joins TRBV28 to TRBJ1-1; TRBD1 aligns across 9 bases. V was pared by 5 bases and J by 5 bases, with 9 bases of the junction left unmatched. CDR1 is MDHEN and CDR2 is SYDVKM in the germline V gene. There are 15 residues in the CDR3.